The 30 T cell receptor beta chains listed next were all sequenced from one sample in a study of blood T cells in healthy people across ages. It was with a sample-barcoded 5' primer and a J-beta primer mix that a second PCR of roughly 7 to 12 cycles was run. MiXCR, run by TCRdb on the 5' RACE reads, gives a single entry per CDR3 protein. Counted here are about 1,800,000 distinct CDR3 sequences, about 30% occurring once; the ten biggest clones make up less than 9.5%. The material sequenced was blood. These receptors all come from a woman in her thirties in good health.

This clonotype was recorded many times. V usage is TRBV5-1 and J usage is TRBJ2-3; 11 nucleotides agree with TRBD2. V was clipped by 4 bases and J by 0 bases; unmatched bases: 4. The CDR3 contains 16 residues. Germline lookup yields CDR1 SGHRS and CDR2 YFSETQ. In DNA, the CDR3 is TGCGCCAGCAGCGTGGGACTAGCGGTGAGCACAGATACGCAGTATTTT. This encodes CASSVGLAVSTDTQYF. Full variable domain (rest looked up from reference TRBV5-1 and TRBJ2-3): KAGVTQTPRYLIKTRGQQVTLSCSPISGHRSVSWYQQTPGQGLQFLFEYFSETQRNKGNFPGRFSGRQFSNSRSEMNVSTLELGDSALYLCASSVGLAVSTDTQYFGPGTRLTVL.

This clonotype was detected only a few times. The chain combines TRBV28 with TRBJ1-2, with 10 bases that match TRBD1. V lost 1 base to trimming and J lost 5 bases; unmatched junction nucleotides: 4. The CDR3 has 15 residues. The germline CDR1 and CDR2 sequences are MDHEN and SYDVKM. The CDR3 DNA reads TGTGCCAGCAGTTTATTGCCGGGACAGGGGTATGGCTACACCTTC. Residues: CASSLLPGQGYGYTF.

DNA of the CDR3: TGCAGTGCTAGGAGCGGGTCGGCAGGAAACACCATATATTTT. This codes for CSARSGSAGNTIYF. The gene calls are TRBV20-1 and TRBJ1-3; D not certain. The CDR3 spans 14 residues. V lost 3 bases to trimming and J lost 4 bases, with 13 bases between them. Looked up from germline, CDR1 is DFQATT and CDR2 is SNEGSKA (reference sequence).

The table lists this clonotype with a count of one. This sequence joins TRBV12-3 or TRBV12-4 and TRBJ1-1; D remains unclear. The CDR3 has 13 amino acids. V was clipped by 7 bases and J by 4 bases, with 13 bases between them. The DNA for the CDR3 is TGTGCCAGCATTTACACCCCGGGCACTGAAGCTTTCTTT. It is translated as CASIYTPGTEAFF.

This clonotype was observed many times. V and J are TRBV7-9 and TRBJ2-6; no firm D call. The germline V gene encodes CDR1 SEHNR and CDR2 FQNEAQ (reference sequence). V dropped 1 base and J dropped 0 bases, with 16 bases sitting between them. This CDR3 is 19 amino acids long. In nucleotides, the CDR3 is TGTGCCAGCAGCTTAGAGATCGCGTCAGGTCGCTCTGGGGCCAACGTCCTGACTTTC. It codes for CASSLEIASGRSGANVLTF. The full variable domain, rest sourced from reference TRBV7-9 and TRBJ2-6, is DTGVSQNPRHKITKRGQNVTFRCDPISEHNRLYWYRQTLGQGPEFLTYFQNEAQLEKSRLLSDRFSAERPKGSFSTLEIQRTEQGDSAMYLCASSLEIASGRSGANVLTFGAGSRLTVL.

This clonotype was detected ten times or more. This chain connects TRBV12-3 or TRBV12-4 to TRBJ2-7; 7 bases fit TRBD1. The CDR3 runs 14 residues. V lost 6 bases and J lost 4; bases outside the gene matches: 9. CDR3 residues: CASSATGMEYEQYF. CDR3 sequence (DNA): TGTGCCAGCAGCGCGACAGGGATGGAATACGAGCAGTACTTC.

This clonotype was counted many times. This chain joins TRBV10-3 and TRBJ2-7; D gene uncertain. Germline V lookup: CDR1 ENHRY, CDR2 SYGVKD. The germline V and J ends were trimmed by 2 bases and 3 bases, with 5 bases remaining between them. The CDR3 runs to 12 residues. DNA of the CDR3: TGTGCCATCAGTGAGCAAGACTACGAGCAGTACTTC. The encoded protein is CAISEQDYEQYF.

This clonotype was counted ten times or more. V usage is TRBV5-1 and J usage is TRBJ2-7; 9 bases line up with TRBD1. The V and J ends lost 4 bases and 1 base, in that order; junction bases with no gene match: 3. Germline V gene lookup returns CDR1 SGHRS and CDR2 YFSETQ. The CDR3 spans 14 residues. This chain's CDR3 is CASSPGTGSYEQYF. The DNA of the CDR3 is TGCGCCAGCAGCCCCGGGACAGGGTCCTACGAGCAGTACTTC.

This clonotype was picked up a small number of times. The CDR3 DNA reads TGCAGTGCTAGAGGGCCCGGGGAGTCCGGCTATGAGCAGTTCTTC. It codes for CSARGPGESGYEQFF. This chain links TRBV20-1 with TRBJ2-1; perhaps TRBD2 as D (5 bases). This CDR3 region has 15 residues. The germline V gene has CDR1 DFQATT and CDR2 SNEGSKA (reference sequence). The germline V and J ends were trimmed by 1 base and 8 bases, with 18 bases remaining between them.

This clonotype was picked up one time. V and J are TRBV6-5 and TRBJ2-4; TRBD1 matches at 8 bases. The J call may be wrong; the DNA end is better matched by TRBJ2-5. The germline gives CDR1 MNHEY, CDR2 SVGAGI. The CDR3 sequence is 15 residues long. This chain's CDR3 is CASSYARGRKETQYF. CDR3 in DNA: TGTGCCAGCAGTTACGCCAGGGGGCGCAAAGAGACCCAGTACTTC.

The chain recombines TRBV6-1 with TRBJ1-4; D call uncertain. Germline lookup yields CDR1 MNHNS and CDR2 SASEGT. The V gene lost 0 bases and the J gene lost 4 bases, with 9 bases spanning the gap. This CDR3 contains 15 residues. Written as DNA, the CDR3 is TGTGCCAGCAGTGAAGCTGGGCTGAATAATGAAAAACTGTTTTTT. Translating gives CASSEAGLNNEKLFF.

As concerns this clonotype: A read error may be the cause here, since a much bigger clone is one base away. The chain combines TRBV20-1 with TRBJ2-5, with D possibly TRBD2 on 6 matching bases. There are 15 residues in the CDR3. V lost 6 bases and J 4 bases, leaving 21 bases between the germline ends. CDR1 is DFQATT, CDR2 SNEGSKA, per germline (reference sequence). In nucleotides, the CDR3 is TGCAGTGCCGCTGATGGAGGGACGAGCGGAGAGACCCAGTACTTC. This codes for CSAADGGTSGETQYF.

The chain has TRBV30 and TRBJ1-2; 10 bases match TRBD1. This CDR3 is built from 14 residues. CDR1 and CDR2 (germline): GTSNPN, SVGIG (reference sequence). With 4 bases clipped from V and 5 bases from J, the junction kept 7 bases outside the gene matches. CDR3 in DNA: TGTGCCTGGACAGGGACAGGGGCTGGGTATGGCTACACCTTC. This sequence encodes CAWTGTGAGYGYTF.

In the case of this clonotype: The junction differs from germline at one of its ends, possibly a read error. The chain recombines TRBV5-1 with TRBJ1-6; TRBD1 matches at 8 bases. Germline CDR1 and CDR2: SGHRS and YFSETQ. The CDR3 covers 18 residues. CDR3 region: CANSTGQELSSYNSPLHF. CDR3 nucleotide sequence: TGCGCCAACAGCACGGGACAGGAGTTAAGCTCCTATAATTCACCCCTCCACTTT.

In its sample, this clonotype was seen a few times. V usage is TRBV10-3 and J usage is TRBJ2-7; the D is unclear. Germline CDR1 reads ENHRY; CDR2 reads SYGVKD. V shed 5 bases and J shed 4 bases, with 27 bases lying between them. The CDR3 runs 18 residues. The CDR3 protein is CAISSPNTLRGVGYEQYF. CDR3 nucleotides: TGTGCCATCAGTAGCCCTAACACCCTACGAGGTGTTGGATACGAGCAGTACTTC.

V gene TRBV12-3 or TRBV12-4 combines with J gene TRBJ2-3; D call uncertain. V gave up 2 bases and J gave up 6 bases, with 6 bases separating them. This CDR3 region has 12 residues. The CDR3 nucleotides are TGTGCCAGCAGTTTAAGCGAGGATACGCAGTATTTT. Translation gives CASSLSEDTQYF.

The chain combines TRBV6-5 with TRBJ2-1; weak D call: TRBD2 (7 bases). The CDR3 has 13 residues. Germline lookup yields CDR1 MNHEY and CDR2 SVGAGI. V was shortened by 2 bases and J by 15 bases, with 17 bases between the two germline ends. The DNA of the CDR3 is TGTGCCAGCAGTTACGCGCGGGGGCGCCGGTCGTTCTTC. Its protein is CASSYARGRRSFF.

The chain combines TRBV5-1 with TRBJ2-1, with 8 positions matching TRBD2. The CDR3 is made up of 16 amino acids. V lost 1 base, J lost 2 bases, and 5 bases stayed unmatched. Germline V gives CDR1 SGHRS, CDR2 YFSETQ. The CDR3 region is CASSLSAGAPYNEQFF. The CDR3 nucleotides are TGCGCCAGCAGCTTGTCAGCGGGAGCCCCCTACAATGAGCAGTTCTTC. The full variable domain, with the rest looked up from reference TRBV5-1 and TRBJ2-1, is KAGVTQTPRYLIKTRGQQVTLSCSPISGHRSVSWYQQTPGQGLQFLFEYFSETQRNKGNFPGRFSGRQFSNSRSEMNVSTLELGDSALYLCASSLSAGAPYNEQFFGPGTRLTVL.

V is TRBV7-2 and J is TRBJ2-1, with no clear D. V was trimmed by 4 bases and J by 5 bases, leaving 18 bases between them. Germline V CDR1 and CDR2: SGHTA, FQGNSA. This CDR3 spans 16 amino acids. CDR3 DNA sequence: TGTGCCAGCAGCTCTCCTCGGACGTCAGCCCACAATGAGCAGTTCTTC. Encoded protein: CASSSPRTSAHNEQFF.

The V call is TRBV7-2, the J call TRBJ2-1; the D is unclear. CDR3 length equals 13 residues. CDR1 and CDR2 (germline): SGHTA, FQGNSA. V was pared by 6 bases and J by 4 bases, with 10 bases between. The CDR3: CASRLLQYNEQFF. The DNA of the CDR3 is TGTGCCAGCAGACTCCTACAGTACAATGAGCAGTTCTTC. The full variable domain, in which reference TRBV7-2 and TRBJ2-1 provide the parts outside the CDR3, is GAGVSQSPSNKVTEKGKDVELRCDPISGHTALYWYRQSLGQGLEFLIYFQGNSAPDKSGLPSDRFSAERTGGSVSTLTIQRTQQEDSAVYLCASRLLQYNEQFFGPGTRLTVL.

This rearrangement joins TRBV18 to TRBJ2-5, with 10 nucleotides matching TRBD2. The length of the CDR3 is 16 residues. Looked up from germline, CDR1 is KGHSH and CDR2 is LQKENI. V was pared by 2 bases and J by 11 bases, with 14 bases of the junction left unmatched. CDR3 sequence (DNA): TGTGCCAGCTCACCAACAAGCGGGGGGGCCTACAATGAGCAGTACTTC. Its protein product is CASSPTSGGAYNEQYF.

The sample holds a few counts of this clonotype. This may be a read error, as it is one base from a much larger clone. V usage is TRBV9 and J usage is TRBJ2-6, with D perhaps matching TRBD1 (5 bases). The germline gives CDR1 SGDLS, CDR2 YYNGEE. The CDR3 contains 16 residues. The CDR3 sequence is CASSLVPLSGANVRTF. DNA for the CDR3: TGTGCCAGCAGCCTCGTCCCCCTCTCTGGGGCCAACGTCCGGACTTTC.

This clonotype was recorded at least ten times. The rearrangement links TRBV9 to TRBJ2-3; unclear D gene. CDR1 is SGDLS and CDR2 is YYNGEE in the germline V gene. Trimming pared 2 bases from V and 1 base from J, leaving 5 bases between. This CDR3 region has 13 residues. This CDR3 is CASSVQRTDTQYF. CDR3 DNA sequence: TGTGCCAGCAGCGTTCAGCGCACAGATACGCAGTATTTT.

The chain couples TRBV27 to TRBJ2-4, with 8 bases fitting TRBD1. The CDR3 is 14 residues long. Germline trimming cut 5 bases from V and 7 bases from J; bases unmatched to any gene: 7. CDR1 MNHEY and CDR2 SMNVEV come from the germline V gene (reference sequence). The CDR3: CASSGLTGANIQYF. CDR3 DNA: TGTGCCAGCAGTGGCTTGACAGGGGCGAACATTCAGTACTTC.

This clonotype was recorded at least ten times. The chain joins TRBV29-1 to TRBJ2-6, with 8 nucleotides matching TRBD1. The germline V gene has CDR1 SQVTM and CDR2 ANQGSEA. CDR3 size: 14 residues. The junction had 3 bases not matched to a gene; V was cut back by 4 bases and J by 4 bases. CDR3 coding DNA: TGCAGCGTTGCGACAGGGGCCGGGGCCAACGTCCTGACTTTC. Its translation is CSVATGAGANVLTF.

There are many counts of this clonotype. The V and J genes are TRBV14 and TRBJ2-3; 8 positions agree with TRBD1. CDR3 size: 15 residues. Germline trimming cut 5 bases from V and 1 base from J; bases unmatched to any gene: 5. Germline V CDR1 and CDR2: SGHDN, FVKESK. The CDR3 protein is CASSYGQGGTDTQYF. DNA of the CDR3: TGTGCCAGCAGCTACGGACAGGGTGGCACAGATACGCAGTATTTT.

This clonotype was found once. The rearrangement uses TRBV7-9 and TRBJ2-4, with 8 positions matching TRBD2. The germline CDR1 and CDR2 sequences are SEHNR and FQNEAQ (reference sequence). V shed 7 bases, J shed 13 bases, and the junction held 12 bases outside the gene matches. This CDR3 is 13 amino acids long. CDR3 sequence: CASTPPAGGEQYF. CDR3 DNA sequence: TGTGCCAGCACTCCCCCGGCGGGGGGTGAGCAGTACTTC.

This clonotype was recorded at least ten times. J is TRBJ2-4 and V is TRBV20-1; a possible D gene is TRBD2 (5 bases). This CDR3 is 14 amino acids long. V was pared by 6 bases and J by 1 base, with 13 bases between. CDR1 and CDR2 (germline): DFQATT, SNEGSKA (reference sequence). The CDR3 sequence: CSAYRDLAKNIQYF. The DNA for the CDR3 is TGCAGTGCCTACCGGGATCTGGCCAAAAACATTCAGTACTTC.

This clonotype was observed a handful of times. V and J are TRBV9 and TRBJ2-7; D remains unclear. Germline V lookup: CDR1 SGDLS, CDR2 YYNGEE. V was trimmed by 3 bases and J by 3 bases, leaving 10 bases between them. The CDR3 extends over 13 amino acids. CDR3 nucleotide sequence: TGTGCCAGCAGCGGGGCTGGGGACTACGAGCAGTACTTC. Encoded protein: CASSGAGDYEQYF.

This clonotype was recorded a few times. This chain uses TRBV5-6 with TRBJ2-1; D gene unclear. This CDR3 contains 13 residues. In germline, CDR1 is SGHDT, CDR2 YYEEEE. Trimming stripped 4 bases from V and 6 bases from J, with 11 bases between. DNA of the CDR3: TGTGCCAGCAGCGGCTGGACCCTCAATGAGCAGTTCTTC. Protein: CASSGWTLNEQFF.